This is a list of T cell receptor beta chains from one sample in a study of neurological immune-mediated disorders. TCRdb itself ran the 5' RACE reads through MiXCR, one entry per CDR3 protein. The sample contains tens of thousands of distinct CDR3 sequences, 3.8% of which appear only once. The sequencing sample was made of PBMCs. The receptors were gathered from a man aged 60 to 69 with multiple sclerosis. Each CDR3 is given with its conserved first and last residue. The order of the fields is D gene, V gene, clone size, J gene, CDR3 DNA, CDR3 protein. The D gene is left open where the match is weak. Clone size appears in some rows only: once, few, many, or a class for an expanded clone.

d_call: .
v_call: TRBV12-3/TRBV12-4
clone_size: many
j_call: TRBJ1-5
cdr3_nt: TGTGCCAGCAGTTTTTCAATTAATCAGCCCCAGCATTTT
cdr3_aa: CASSFSINQPQHF

d_call: .
v_call: TRBV5-1
clone_size: .
j_call: TRBJ1-1
cdr3_nt: TGCGCCAGCAGCTTGCAACCCGGGGGGGACCTCAAAGGGGGCACTGAAGCTTTCTTT
cdr3_aa: CASSLQPGGDLKGGTEAFF

d_call: .
v_call: TRBV28
clone_size: many
j_call: TRBJ1-2
cdr3_nt: TGTGCCAGCAGTTCATGGGGCTACACCTTC
cdr3_aa: CASSSWGYTF

d_call: TRBD1
v_call: TRBV12-3/TRBV12-4
clone_size: many
j_call: TRBJ2-3
cdr3_nt: TGTGCCAGCAGTTTCTATACAGGGGGCAGCACAGATACGCAGTATTTT
cdr3_aa: CASSFYTGGSTDTQYF

d_call: .
v_call: TRBV28
clone_size: many
j_call: TRBJ2-7
cdr3_nt: TGTGCCAGCACCTTGGGGACCTCCAAGTCCGAGCAGTACTTC
cdr3_aa: CASTLGTSKSEQYF

d_call: .
v_call: TRBV15
clone_size: few
j_call: TRBJ2-5
cdr3_nt: TGTGCCACCAGCAGAGAATTGGCCTCCCAAGAGACCCAGTACTTC
cdr3_aa: CATSRELASQETQYF

d_call: .
v_call: TRBV12-3/TRBV12-4
clone_size: many
j_call: TRBJ2-2
cdr3_nt: TGTGCCAGCGTAGAAGTTGACGGGGAGCTGTTTTTT
cdr3_aa: CASVEVDGELFF

d_call: TRBD2
v_call: TRBV20-1
clone_size: many
j_call: TRBJ2-1
cdr3_nt: TGCAGTTACACGGGGGGGGGAGTGCGGATAAATGAGCAGTTCTTC
cdr3_aa: CSYTGGGVRINEQFF

d_call: TRBD1
v_call: TRBV5-6
clone_size: many
j_call: TRBJ1-6
cdr3_nt: TGTGCCAGCAGCTTGGGAAGGACAGGGTCATCACCCCTCCACTTT
cdr3_aa: CASSLGRTGSSPLHF

d_call: TRBD1
v_call: TRBV28
clone_size: many
j_call: TRBJ2-2
cdr3_nt: TGTGCCAGCAGTTTGATCGGACAGGGGGCCGGGGAGCTGTTTTTT
cdr3_aa: CASSLIGQGAGELFF

d_call: TRBD1
v_call: TRBV20-1
clone_size: many
j_call: TRBJ1-2
cdr3_nt: TGCAGTGCTAGAGATCCGGGACAGGGAATCACAAACTATGGCTACACCTTC
cdr3_aa: CSARDPGQGITNYGYTF

d_call: TRBD2
v_call: TRBV20-1
clone_size: many
j_call: TRBJ2-3
cdr3_nt: TGCAGTGCTAGAGCCGGGACTAGCGGGGTTCCTTCGGGAGATACGCAGTATTTT
cdr3_aa: CSARAGTSGVPSGDTQYF

d_call: TRBD2
v_call: TRBV20-1
clone_size: many
j_call: TRBJ2-1
cdr3_nt: TGCAGTGCCCCCAAACCGGGAGGAGGTAATGAGCAGTTCTTC
cdr3_aa: CSAPKPGGGNEQFF

d_call: .
v_call: TRBV5-1
clone_size: many
j_call: TRBJ1-1
cdr3_nt: TGCGCCAGCAGCAGTCCTCGGGGGAACACTGAAGCTTTCTTT
cdr3_aa: CASSSPRGNTEAFF

d_call: .
v_call: TRBV20-1
clone_size: many
j_call: TRBJ2-3
cdr3_nt: TGCAGTGCTAGAGACGGCGGAGGGAGGAGCACAGATACGCAGTATTTT
cdr3_aa: CSARDGGGRSTDTQYF

d_call: .
v_call: TRBV4-1
clone_size: .
j_call: TRBJ1-6
cdr3_nt: TGCGCCAGCACCAATAGCGAGCAGCCTTATAATTCACCCCTCCACTTT
cdr3_aa: CASTNSEQPYNSPLHF

d_call: TRBD1
v_call: TRBV7-2
clone_size: many
j_call: TRBJ1-2
cdr3_nt: TGTGCCAGCAGCTCCCGGACAGGGAGCTATGGCTACACCTTC
cdr3_aa: CASSSRTGSYGYTF

d_call: TRBD1
v_call: TRBV5-6
clone_size: many
j_call: TRBJ1-2
cdr3_nt: TGTGCCAGCAGCGGACAGGGCTGGGGCTATGGCTACACCTTC
cdr3_aa: CASSGQGWGYGYTF

d_call: TRBD1
v_call: TRBV6-1
clone_size: .
j_call: TRBJ1-2
cdr3_nt: TGTGCCAGCAGGATCAACAGGGGAGGCTACACCTTC
cdr3_aa: CASRINRGGYTF

d_call: .
v_call: TRBV24-1
clone_size: many
j_call: TRBJ2-1
cdr3_nt: TGTGCCACGGGGCGTTTCGGCAATGAGCAGTTCTTC
cdr3_aa: CATGRFGNEQFF

d_call: .
v_call: TRBV5-1
clone_size: many
j_call: TRBJ2-5
cdr3_nt: TGCGCCAGCAGCCTTGCTGGGACGAGCCAAGAGACCCAGTACTTC
cdr3_aa: CASSLAGTSQETQYF

d_call: TRBD1
v_call: TRBV7-8
clone_size: many
j_call: TRBJ2-1
cdr3_nt: TGTGCCAGCAGCTTGACAGGGGATGGCTACAATGAGCAGTTCTTC
cdr3_aa: CASSLTGDGYNEQFF

d_call: TRBD1
v_call: TRBV20-1
clone_size: many
j_call: TRBJ1-1
cdr3_nt: TGCAGTGCTAGTTTGAGACAGGGGGTATTGACCACTGAAGCTTTCTTT
cdr3_aa: CSASLRQGVLTTEAFF

d_call: .
v_call: TRBV7-9
clone_size: many
j_call: TRBJ1-5
cdr3_nt: TGTGCCAGCAGCTTCGATAAAGAGGACGGCAATCAGCCCCAGCATTTT
cdr3_aa: CASSFDKEDGNQPQHF

d_call: TRBD1
v_call: TRBV6-1
clone_size: many
j_call: TRBJ1-5
cdr3_nt: TGTGCCAGCGCTTCTTTGGACAGGGGGCTGTTTCAGCCCCAGCATTTT
cdr3_aa: CASASLDRGLFQPQHF

d_call: TRBD2
v_call: TRBV10-3
clone_size: many
j_call: TRBJ2-2
cdr3_nt: TGTGCCATCAGTACGGGACTAGCCGGCGGGGAGCTGTTTTTT
cdr3_aa: CAISTGLAGGELFF

d_call: .
v_call: TRBV15
clone_size: many
j_call: TRBJ1-5
cdr3_nt: TGTGCCACCAGCAGAGATCGGGGGGTATATCAGCCCCAGCATTTT
cdr3_aa: CATSRDRGVYQPQHF

d_call: .
v_call: TRBV7-2
clone_size: many
j_call: TRBJ2-2
cdr3_nt: TGTGCCAGCAGCCACAAGCCACCTTCTAGCGTGAACACCGGGGAGCTGTTTTTT
cdr3_aa: CASSHKPPSSVNTGELFF

d_call: TRBD2
v_call: TRBV20-1
clone_size: many
j_call: TRBJ2-1
cdr3_nt: TGCAGTCGTCCGGGACTAGCTTACAATGAGCAGTTCTTC
cdr3_aa: CSRPGLAYNEQFF

d_call: .
v_call: TRBV20-1
clone_size: many
j_call: TRBJ2-7
cdr3_nt: TGCAGTGCTTCCTTTATTAACTACGAGCAGTACTTC
cdr3_aa: CSASFINYEQYF

d_call: .
v_call: TRBV7-2
clone_size: many
j_call: TRBJ1-5
cdr3_nt: TGTGCCAGCAACCGGGACAAGGATCAGCCCCAGCATTTT
cdr3_aa: CASNRDKDQPQHF

d_call: .
v_call: TRBV5-1
clone_size: few
j_call: TRBJ2-1
cdr3_nt: TGCGCCAGCAGCTTGGAGGGCGCAGCCTACAATGAGCAGTTCTTC
cdr3_aa: CASSLEGAAYNEQFF

d_call: TRBD1
v_call: TRBV5-1
clone_size: many
j_call: TRBJ1-6
cdr3_nt: TGCGCCAGCAGCCCGGGACAGGGGTATCAAAAGGGACTCCAGTCACCCCTCCACTTT
cdr3_aa: CASSPGQGYQKGLQSPLHF

d_call: .
v_call: TRBV7-8
clone_size: many
j_call: TRBJ1-1
cdr3_nt: TGTGCCAGCAGCACCGGACAGAACACTGAAGCTTTCTTT
cdr3_aa: CASSTGQNTEAFF

d_call: TRBD2
v_call: TRBV20-1
clone_size: many
j_call: TRBJ2-1
cdr3_nt: TGCAGTGCTACCGGGACTAGCGGAAGCAATGAGCAGTTCTTC
cdr3_aa: CSATGTSGSNEQFF

d_call: TRBD1
v_call: TRBV12-3/TRBV12-4
clone_size: many
j_call: TRBJ1-4
cdr3_nt: TGTGCCAGCAGTTTGGCGGGACAGGGGGCGGAAAAACTGTTTTTT
cdr3_aa: CASSLAGQGAEKLFF

d_call: .
v_call: TRBV20-1
clone_size: many
j_call: TRBJ2-1
cdr3_nt: TGCAGTGCTAGACCCCGACTTAATTACAATGAGCAGTTCTTC
cdr3_aa: CSARPRLNYNEQFF

d_call: .
v_call: TRBV7-2
clone_size: .
j_call: TRBJ2-2
cdr3_nt: TGTGCCAGCAGCTTCAGCCCGGGGGAGCTGTTTTTT
cdr3_aa: CASSFSPGELFF

d_call: .
v_call: TRBV7-9
clone_size: many
j_call: TRBJ1-1
cdr3_nt: TGTGCCAGCAGCTTTGAAGGGAAGAGCACTGAAGCTTTCTTT
cdr3_aa: CASSFEGKSTEAFF

d_call: .
v_call: TRBV3-1
clone_size: many
j_call: TRBJ2-1
cdr3_nt: TGTGCCAGCAGCCTTGGGAGAAAGAATGAGCAGTTCTTC
cdr3_aa: CASSLGRKNEQFF

d_call: .
v_call: TRBV5-1
clone_size: .
j_call: TRBJ1-1
cdr3_nt: TGCGCCAGCAGCCCGAAACTGAACACTGAAGCTTTCTTT
cdr3_aa: CASSPKLNTEAFF